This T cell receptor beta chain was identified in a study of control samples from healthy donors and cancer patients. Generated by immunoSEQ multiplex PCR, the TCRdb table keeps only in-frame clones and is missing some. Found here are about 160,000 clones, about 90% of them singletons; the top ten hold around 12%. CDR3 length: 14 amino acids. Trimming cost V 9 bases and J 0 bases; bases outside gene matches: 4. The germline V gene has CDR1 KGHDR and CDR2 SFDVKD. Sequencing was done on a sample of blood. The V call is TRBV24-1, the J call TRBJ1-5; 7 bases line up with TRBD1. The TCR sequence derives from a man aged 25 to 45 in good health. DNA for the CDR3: TGTGCCACCGCCCGGGACAGTAGCAATCAGCCCCAGCATTTT. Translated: CATARDSSNQPQHF.